This T cell receptor beta chain was recovered during a study of blood T cell repertoires in COVID-19. Adults between roughly 18 and 95 years of age took part from 24 US areas. Per the original methods: Counts of nucleated cells, estimated from reference gene primer amplification, were obtained. TCRdb's copy holds only in-frame clones and misses some; the assay was immunoSEQ multiplex PCR. That table supplies the V and J calls and clone size; D and trimming were determined from the DNA. The data contain fewer than 350,000 clones, approximately 85% of them singletons. J gave up 11 bases and V 5 bases, and 7 bases lay outside the gene matches. The CDR3 has 14 amino acids. CDR1 and CDR2 (germline): LNHDA, SQIVND (reference sequence).

J is TRBJ1-6 and V is TRBV19, with TRBD1 matching 9 bases. This clonotype originated in a man in his thirties or forties who had recovered from COVID-19. The sequenced sample consisted of PBMCs or T cells enriched from blood (not recorded which). The CDR3 loop is CASSSRQGGTPLHF. CDR3 nucleotide sequence: TGTGCCAGTAGTTCCCGACAGGGGGGAACACCCCTCCACTTT.